The 4 T cell receptor beta chains below were found in one sample sequenced in a study of shared T cell receptors in the human thymus. Method: immunoSEQ multiplex PCR; TCRdb's copy keeps in-frame clones and lacks some. The sample lists around 340,000 clones; roughly 94% were seen once. Sequencing was performed on thymocytes. The origin of the receptors is a human donor.

V gene TRBV28 combines with J gene TRBJ1-2, with unresolved D. Per the germline V gene, CDR1 is MDHEN and CDR2 is SYDVKM. CDR3 length: 24 residues. Trimming cost V 0 bases and J 5 bases, with 40 bases left between them. DNA of the CDR3: TGTGCCAGCAGTTTATGCACAGCTTCCGTAATGACCCACACCGAGCCCTTGAAATGTTATGGCTACACCTTC. It specifies CASSLCTASVMTHTEPLKCYGYTF.

As to this clone: Germline and junction disagree at one end, which may indicate a read error. This chain joins TRBV4-1 and TRBJ1-1; D is undetermined. Germline-derived CDR1 and CDR2 are MGHRA and YSYEKL. The CDR3 sequence is 16 residues long. This CDR3 is CASSQEVARANAEAFF. CDR3 nucleotide sequence: TGCGCCAGCAGCCAAGAGGTAGCACGTGCGAACGCTGAAGCTTTCTTT.

The chain is built from TRBV4-2 and TRBJ2-4; 7 positions match TRBD1. The J segment lost 0 bases and the V segment lost 3 bases, leaving 17 bases of the junction unmatched. CDR1 LGHNA and CDR2 YNFKEQ come from the germline V gene. This CDR3 spans 20 amino acids. This chain's CDR3 is CASSQSPGTERDRAKNIQYF. The CDR3 bases are TGTGCCAGCAGCCAGAGCCCAGGGACAGAAAGGGATAGAGCCAAAAACATTCAGTACTTC.

The V gene is TRBV6-6, the J gene TRBJ2-2; a weak D match, TRBD2 (6 bases). V shed 6 bases and J shed 2 bases, with 13 bases lying between them. The CDR3 is 15 residues long. Germline-derived CDR1 and CDR2 are MNHNY and SVGAGI (reference sequence). The DNA of the CDR3 is TGTGCCAGCAGCCGCGGACTAACCAACACCGGGGAGCTGTTTTTT. Amino acids: CASSRGLTNTGELFF.